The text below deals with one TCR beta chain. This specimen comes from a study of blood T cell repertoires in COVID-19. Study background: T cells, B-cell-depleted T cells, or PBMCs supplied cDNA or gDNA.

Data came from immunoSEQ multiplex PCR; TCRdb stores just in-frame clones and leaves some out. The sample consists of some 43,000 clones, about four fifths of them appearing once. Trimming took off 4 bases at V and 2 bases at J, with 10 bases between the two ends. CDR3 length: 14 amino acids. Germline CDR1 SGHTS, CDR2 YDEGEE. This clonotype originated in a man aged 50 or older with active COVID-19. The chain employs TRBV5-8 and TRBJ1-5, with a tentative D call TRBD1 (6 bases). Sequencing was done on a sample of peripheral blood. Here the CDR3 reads CASSLRQGNQPQHF. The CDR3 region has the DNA TGTGCCAGCAGCCTTAGACAGGGCAATCAGCCCCAGCATTTT.